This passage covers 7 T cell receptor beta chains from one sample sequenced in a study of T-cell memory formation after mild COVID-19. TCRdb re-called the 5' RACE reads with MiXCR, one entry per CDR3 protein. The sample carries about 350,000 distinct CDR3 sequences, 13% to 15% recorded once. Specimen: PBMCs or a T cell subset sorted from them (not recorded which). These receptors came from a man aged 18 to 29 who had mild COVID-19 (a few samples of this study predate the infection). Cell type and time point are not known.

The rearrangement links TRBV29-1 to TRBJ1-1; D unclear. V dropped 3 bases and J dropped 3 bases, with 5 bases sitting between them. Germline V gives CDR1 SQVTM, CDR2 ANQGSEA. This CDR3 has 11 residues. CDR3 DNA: TGCAGCGTTGAGGCAGACACTGAAGCTTTCTTT. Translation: CSVEADTEAFF.

The CDR3 spells CASSPGTGKETQYF. Written as DNA, the CDR3 is TGTGCCAGCAGCCCCGGGACAGGGAAGGAGACCCAGTACTTC. The chain is built from TRBV7-9 and TRBJ2-5; 9 nucleotides align to TRBD1. The CDR3 spans 14 residues. CDR1 and CDR2 (germline): SEHNR, FQNEAQ (reference sequence). Unmatched junction bases numbered 6, after V lost 5 bases and J lost 5 bases. The complete variable domain, with remaining parts taken from reference TRBV7-9 and TRBJ2-5, reads DTGVSQNPRHKITKRGQNVTFRCDPISEHNRLYWYRQTLGQGPEFLTYFQNEAQLEKSRLLSDRFSAERPKGSFSTLEIQRTEQGDSAMYLCASSPGTGKETQYFGPGTRLLVL.

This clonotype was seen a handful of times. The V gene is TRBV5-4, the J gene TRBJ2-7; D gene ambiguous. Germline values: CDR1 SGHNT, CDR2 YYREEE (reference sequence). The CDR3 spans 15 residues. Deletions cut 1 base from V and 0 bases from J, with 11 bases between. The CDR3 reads CASSLQNSLSYEQYF. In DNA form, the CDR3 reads TGTGCCAGCAGCTTGCAGAACTCCCTCTCCTACGAGCAGTACTTC.

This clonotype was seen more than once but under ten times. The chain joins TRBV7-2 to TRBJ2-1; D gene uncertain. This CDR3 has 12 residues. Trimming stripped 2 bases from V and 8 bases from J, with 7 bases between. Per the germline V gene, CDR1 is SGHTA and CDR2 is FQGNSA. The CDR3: CASSLQPYEQFF. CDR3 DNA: TGTGCCAGCAGCTTACAGCCCTATGAGCAGTTCTTC.

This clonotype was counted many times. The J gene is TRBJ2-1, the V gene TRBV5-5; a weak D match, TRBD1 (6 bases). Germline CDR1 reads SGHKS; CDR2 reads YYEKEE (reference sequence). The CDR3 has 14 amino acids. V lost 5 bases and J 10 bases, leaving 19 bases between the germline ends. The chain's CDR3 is CASRLATGWSEQFF. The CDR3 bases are TGTGCCAGCAGGTTAGCTACAGGGTGGTCCGAGCAGTTCTTC.

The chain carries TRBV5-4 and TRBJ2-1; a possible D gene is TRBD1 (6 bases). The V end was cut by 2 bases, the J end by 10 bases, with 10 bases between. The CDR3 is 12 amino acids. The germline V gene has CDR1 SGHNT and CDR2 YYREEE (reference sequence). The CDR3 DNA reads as TGTGCCAGCAGCTTCAGGGGATTCGAGCAGTTCTTC. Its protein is CASSFRGFEQFF.

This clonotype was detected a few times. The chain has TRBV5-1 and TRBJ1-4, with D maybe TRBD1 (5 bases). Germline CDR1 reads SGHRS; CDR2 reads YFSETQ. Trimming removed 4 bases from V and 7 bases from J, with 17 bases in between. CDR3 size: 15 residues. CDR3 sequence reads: CASSNQRARGEKLFF. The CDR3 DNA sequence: TGCGCCAGCAGCAACCAACGAGCTAGGGGTGAAAAACTGTTTTTT.